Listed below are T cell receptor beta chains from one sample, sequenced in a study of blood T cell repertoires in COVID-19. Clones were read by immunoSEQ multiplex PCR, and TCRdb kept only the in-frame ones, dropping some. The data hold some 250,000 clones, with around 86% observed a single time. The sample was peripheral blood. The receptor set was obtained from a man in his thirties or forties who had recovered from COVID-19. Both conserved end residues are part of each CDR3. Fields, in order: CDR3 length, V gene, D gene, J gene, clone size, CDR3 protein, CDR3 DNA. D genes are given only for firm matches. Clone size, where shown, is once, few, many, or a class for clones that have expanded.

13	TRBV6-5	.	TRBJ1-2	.	CASSYSTFQGYTF	TGTGCCAGCAGTTACTCGACATTCCAGGGCTACACCTTC
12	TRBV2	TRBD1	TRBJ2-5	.	CASNRGHETQYF	TGTGCCAGCAACAGGGGGCACGAGACCCAGTACTTC
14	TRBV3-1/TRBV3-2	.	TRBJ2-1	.	CASSRLSSYNEQFF	TGTGCCAGCAGCCGCCTAAGCTCCTACAATGAGCAGTTCTTC
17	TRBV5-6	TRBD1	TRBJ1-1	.	CASSLVGQGVLNTEAFF	TGTGCCAGCAGCTTGGTGGGACAGGGGGTCCTGAACACTGAAGCTTTCTTT
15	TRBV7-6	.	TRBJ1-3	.	CASSHRRDLGNTIYF	TGTGCCAGCAGCCACAGGAGGGACCTTGGAAACACCATATATTTT
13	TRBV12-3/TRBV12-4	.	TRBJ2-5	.	CASSFQGRETQYF	TGTGCCAGCAGTTTTCAGGGCAGAGAGACCCAGTACTTC
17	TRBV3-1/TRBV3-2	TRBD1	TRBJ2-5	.	CASSPLPPGTGGETQYF	TGTGCCAGCAGCCCCCTGCCTCCCGGGACAGGAGGGGAGACCCAGTACTTC
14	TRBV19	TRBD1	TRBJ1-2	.	CATLGTGHHYGYTF	TGTGCCACTCTAGGGACAGGGCATCACTATGGCTACACCTTC
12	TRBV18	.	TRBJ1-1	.	CASSPGKREAFF	TGTGCCAGCTCACCCGGGAAGCGGGAAGCTTTCTTT
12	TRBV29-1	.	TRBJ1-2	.	CSVSSGAGGYTF	TGCAGCGTTTCCTCAGGGGCAGGGGGCTACACCTTC
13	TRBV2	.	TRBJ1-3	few	CASSVGGGGTIYF	TGTGCCAGCAGTGTTGGAGGAGGAGGCACCATATATTTT
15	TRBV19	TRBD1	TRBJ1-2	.	CASCPGGEPFYGYTF	TGTGCCAGTTGTCCAGGGGGCGAGCCATTCTATGGCTACACCTTC
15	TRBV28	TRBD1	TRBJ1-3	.	CASSSQGASGNTIYF	TGTGCCAGCAGTTCTCAGGGGGCCTCTGGAAACACCATATATTTT
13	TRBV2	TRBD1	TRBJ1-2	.	CASRGGTGGGYTF	TGTGCCAGCAGGGGTGGGACAGGGGGAGGCTACACCTTC
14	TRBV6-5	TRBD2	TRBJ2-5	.	CASSYRGGWETQYF	TGTGCCAGCAGTTACCGGGGGGGGTGGGAGACCCAGTACTTC
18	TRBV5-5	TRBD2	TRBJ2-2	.	CASSSGGIQRGGPGELFF	TGTGCCAGCAGCTCGGGGGGCATCCAGCGGGGGGGCCCCGGGGAGCTGTTTTTT
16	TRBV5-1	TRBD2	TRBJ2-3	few	CASSLAGTMGTDTQYF	TGCGCCAGCAGCTTGGCCGGGACTATGGGCACAGATACGCAGTATTTT
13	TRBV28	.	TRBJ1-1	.	CASRSTENTEAFF	TGTGCCAGCAGATCAACAGAGAACACTGAAGCTTTCTTT
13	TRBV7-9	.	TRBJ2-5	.	CASSSRGWETQYF	TGTGCCAGCAGCTCCAGGGGTTGGGAGACCCAGTACTTC
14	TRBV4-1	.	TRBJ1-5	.	CASSHPIFGQPQHF	TGCGCCAGCAGCCACCCGATCTTCGGGCAGCCCCAGCATTTT
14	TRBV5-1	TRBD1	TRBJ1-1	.	CASSPGGLNTEAFF	TGCGCCAGCAGCCCAGGGGGTCTGAACACTGAAGCTTTCTTT
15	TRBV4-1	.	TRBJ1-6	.	CASSPDGSYNSPLHF	TGCGCCAGCAGCCCAGACGGCTCCTATAATTCACCCCTCCACTTT
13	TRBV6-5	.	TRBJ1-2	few	CASSSTGSYGYTF	TGTGCCAGCAGTAGCACAGGGTCATATGGCTACACCTTC
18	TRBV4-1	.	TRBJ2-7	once	CASSQGLLRRDSGNEQYF	TGCGCCAGCAGCCAAGGGCTTCTTAGGCGGGACAGCGGAAACGAGCAGTACTTC
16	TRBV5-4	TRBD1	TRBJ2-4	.	CASSTGTVLAKNIQYF	TGTGCCAGCAGCACCGGGACAGTGCTAGCCAAAAACATTCAGTACTTC
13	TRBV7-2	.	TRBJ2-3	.	CASSAGTRDTQYF	TGTGCCAGCAGCGCCGGGACAAGAGATACGCAGTATTTT
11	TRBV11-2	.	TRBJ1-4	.	CASSLGQNRFF	TGTGCCAGCAGCTTAGGACAAAATAGGTTTTTT
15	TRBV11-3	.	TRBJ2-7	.	CASSPSPGPRYEQYF	TGTGCCAGCAGCCCCTCCCCAGGCCCGCGTTACGAGCAGTACTTC
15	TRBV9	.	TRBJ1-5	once	CASSVGGRKVQPQHF	TGTGCCAGCAGCGTAGGGGGCCGTAAGGTTCAGCCCCAGCATTTT
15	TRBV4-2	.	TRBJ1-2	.	CASRFSRRGNYGYTF	TGTGCCAGCAGATTCTCCAGAAGGGGTAACTATGGCTACACCTTC
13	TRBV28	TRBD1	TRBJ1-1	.	CASRQGGNTEAFF	TGTGCCAGCAGACAGGGGGGGAACACTGAAGCTTTCTTT
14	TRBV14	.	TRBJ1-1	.	CASSRMGGPTEAFF	TGTGCCAGCAGCCGTATGGGAGGGCCAACTGAAGCTTTCTTT
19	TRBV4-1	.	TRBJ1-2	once	CASSQERTSFLTFNYGYTF	TGCGCCAGCAGCCAAGAGAGGACATCCTTTTTAACATTTAACTATGGCTACACCTTC
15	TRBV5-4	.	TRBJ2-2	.	CASRDTARGTGELFF	TGTGCCAGCAGAGACACGGCACGGGGCACCGGGGAGCTGTTTTTT
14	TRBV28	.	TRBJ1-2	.	CASSLSNTIEGYTF	TGTGCCAGCAGTTTATCGAACACTATAGAGGGCTACACCTTC
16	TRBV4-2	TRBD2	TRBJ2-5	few	CASSREAGGRQETQYF	TGTGCCAGCAGCCGAGAAGCGGGGGGCAGACAAGAGACCCAGTACTTC
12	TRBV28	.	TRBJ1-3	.	CATYQTGNTIYF	TGTGCCACCTACCAAACTGGAAACACCATATATTTT
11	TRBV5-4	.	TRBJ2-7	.	CASSSSNEQYF	TGTGCCAGCAGCTCTTCTAACGAGCAGTACTTC
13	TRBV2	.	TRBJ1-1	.	CASGRTENTEAFF	TGTGCCAGCGGGAGGACCGAGAACACTGAAGCTTTCTTT
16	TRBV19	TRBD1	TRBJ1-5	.	CASSQSGRGSYQPQHF	TGTGCCAGTAGTCAAAGCGGCAGGGGGAGTTATCAGCCCCAGCATTTT
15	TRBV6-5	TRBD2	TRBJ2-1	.	CASSTGTGGNNEQFF	TGTGCCAGCAGTACCGGGACGGGAGGAAACAATGAGCAGTTCTTC
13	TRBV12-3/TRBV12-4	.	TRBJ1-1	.	CASTLGANTEAFF	TGTGCCAGCACTCTAGGGGCTAACACTGAAGCTTTCTTT
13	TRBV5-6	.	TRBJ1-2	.	CASSPSGNYGYTF	TGTGCCAGCAGCCCTTCAGGAAACTATGGCTACACCTTC
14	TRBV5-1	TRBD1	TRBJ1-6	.	CASSLGQGTSPLHF	TGCGCCAGCAGCTTGGGACAGGGAACTTCACCCCTCCACTTT
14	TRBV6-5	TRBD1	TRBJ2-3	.	CASKETGETDTQYF	TGTGCCAGCAAGGAGACAGGGGAAACAGATACGCAGTATTTT
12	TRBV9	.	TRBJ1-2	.	CASSVFDYGYTF	TGTGCCAGCAGCGTTTTCGACTATGGCTACACCTTC
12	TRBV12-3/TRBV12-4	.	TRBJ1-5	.	CASTLDNQPQHF	TGTGCCAGCACGTTAGACAATCAGCCCCAGCATTTT
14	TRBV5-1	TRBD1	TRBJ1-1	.	CASSLGQGVAEAFF	TGCGCCAGCAGCTTGGGACAGGGGGTGGCTGAAGCTTTCTTT
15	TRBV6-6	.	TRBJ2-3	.	CASSSPLTSTDTQYF	TGTGCCAGCAGTTCTCCCCTAACTAGCACAGATACGCAGTATTTT
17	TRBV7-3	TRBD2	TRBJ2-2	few	CASSLTFPAGGPGELFF	TGTGCCAGCAGCTTAACGTTTCCCGCGGGGGGGCCCGGGGAGCTGTTTTTT
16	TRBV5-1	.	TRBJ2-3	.	CASSLALSGSTDTQYF	TGCGCCAGCAGCTTGGCCCTCTCCGGGAGCACAGATACGCAGTATTTT
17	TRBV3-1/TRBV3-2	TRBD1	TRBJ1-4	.	CASSQDQGGRFNEKLFF	TGTGCCAGCAGCCAAGATCAAGGGGGCCGCTTTAATGAAAAACTGTTTTTT
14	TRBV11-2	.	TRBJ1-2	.	CASSLQGMGYGYTF	TGTGCCAGCAGCTTACAGGGTATGGGCTATGGCTACACCTTC
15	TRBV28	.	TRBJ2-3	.	CALGGNPFGTDTQYF	TGTGCCCTAGGCGGTAATCCCTTCGGCACAGATACGCAGTATTTT
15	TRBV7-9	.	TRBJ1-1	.	CASSLAVGVNTEAFF	TGTGCCAGCAGCTTAGCAGTGGGAGTTAACACTGAAGCTTTCTTT
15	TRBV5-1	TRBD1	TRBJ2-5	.	CASSPRDRGVETQYF	TGCGCCAGCAGCCCCAGGGACAGGGGTGTGGAGACCCAGTACTTC
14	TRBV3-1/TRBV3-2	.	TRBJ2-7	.	CASSQVGGQSEQYF	TGTGCCAGCAGCCAAGTGGGGGGGCAGAGCGAGCAGTACTTC
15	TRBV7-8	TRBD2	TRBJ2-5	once	CASSLASGGQETQYF	TGTGCCAGCAGCTTAGCGTCGGGGGGGCAAGAGACCCAGTACTTC
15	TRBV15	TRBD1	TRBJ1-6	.	CATSGQGGPNSPLHF	TGTGCCACCAGTGGACAGGGGGGCCCTAATTCACCCCTCCACTTT